A single sample is the source of the 11 T cell receptor beta chains below, sequenced in a study of early T cells in non-severe SARS-CoV-2 infection. TCRdb re-analysed the 5' RACE reads in MiXCR, keeping a single row per CDR3 protein. The table records tens of thousands of distinct CDR3 sequences, around 14% of them present only once. Specimen: whole blood. Source of these receptors: an adult who was a healthcare worker with PCR-confirmed SARS-CoV-2 infection or an uninfected control (not recorded which).

This clonotype was seen more than once but under ten times. The CDR3 here is CASSLGALAGGQETQYF. As DNA, the CDR3 is TGTGCCAGCAGCTTAGGTGCGCTAGCGGGGGGCCAAGAGACCCAGTACTTC. The chain uses TRBV7-8 and TRBJ2-5, with 11 bases fitting TRBD2. Trimming cost V 1 base and J 1 base; bases outside gene matches: 5. Looked up from germline, CDR1 is SGHVS and CDR2 is FQNEAQ. The CDR3 is 17 amino acids.

Only a few counts were recorded for this clonotype. The chain carries TRBV4-2 and TRBJ1-2; D might be TRBD1 (6 bases). The CDR3 runs 18 residues. Trimming took off 0 bases at V and 3 bases at J, with 20 bases between the two ends. CDR1 and CDR2 (germline): LGHNA, YNFKEQ. CDR3 amino acids: CASSQDLLYRDTDYGYTF. CDR3 DNA: TGTGCCAGCAGCCAAGATCTCCTGTATAGGGACACTGACTATGGCTACACCTTC.

In its sample, this clonotype was seen many times. The chain employs TRBV6-2 or TRBV6-3 and TRBJ1-4, with D uncertain. The ends were cut back, 2 bases at V and 2 bases at J, with 9 bases in the middle. The CDR3 loop spans 15 amino acids. The germline V gene has CDR1 MNHEY and CDR2 SVGEGT. CDR3 in amino acids: CASSYGRLTNEKLFF. CDR3 coding DNA: TGTGCCAGCAGTTACGGCCGCCTTACTAATGAAAAACTGTTTTTT.

This clonotype was detected a few times. The V gene is TRBV21-1, the J gene TRBJ2-1; no check of the table's D call, TRBD1, against the DNA was made. TRBV21-1 constitutes a pseudogene. This CDR3 has 16 residues. The CDR3 is CASSSRGLRSYNEQFF. In DNA, the CDR3 is TGTGCCAGCAGCTCGAGGGGCTTGCGTTCCTACAATGAGCAGTTCTTC.

This clonotype was counted only a few times. This sequence joins TRBV6-2 or TRBV6-3 and TRBJ1-2; D gene ambiguous. V was shortened by 5 bases and J by 2 bases, with 6 bases between the two germline ends. CDR3 size: 12 residues. The germline V gene has CDR1 MNHEY and CDR2 SVGEGT. In DNA, the CDR3 is TGTGCCAGCAGTCGCATCAACTATGGCTACACCTTC. Residues: CASSRINYGYTF.

In its sample, this clonotype was seen many times. The CDR3 DNA reads TGCGCCAGCAGCCAAAGGGGGCAGGGTGCGGAAAAACTGTTTTTT. This translates into CASSQRGQGAEKLFF. The chain employs TRBV4-1 and TRBJ1-4; 7 positions match TRBD1. This CDR3 region has 15 residues. Germline CDR1 and CDR2: MGHRA and YSYEKL. V was pared by 2 bases and J by 8 bases, with 8 bases of the junction left unmatched.

This clonotype was seen more than once but under ten times. The rearrangement links TRBV29-1 to TRBJ2-6; 7 nucleotides match TRBD1. CDR1 is SQVTM and CDR2 is ANQGSEA in the germline V gene. V dropped 1 base and J dropped 0; count of bases not matched to a gene: 6. This CDR3 region has 17 residues. CDR3 nucleotides: TGCAGCGTTGAAGTTGGGACAGCTTACTCTGGGGCCAACGTCCTGACTTTC. This codes for CSVEVGTAYSGANVLTF. Looking up the rest from reference TRBV29-1 and TRBJ2-6 gives the full variable domain: SAVISQKPSRDICQRGTSLTIQCQVDSQVTMMFWYRQQPGQSLTLIATANQGSEATYESGFVIDKFPISRPNLTFSTLTVSNMSPEDSSIYLCSVEVGTAYSGANVLTFGAGSRLTVL.

This clonotype is a singleton in its sample. V is TRBV5-1 and J is TRBJ1-6; D gene uncertain. CDR1 is SGHRS, CDR2 YFSETQ, per germline. The length of the CDR3 is 16 residues. V was clipped by 0 bases and J by 3 bases, with 10 bases between them. CDR3 amino acids: CASSLDGRGYNSPLHF. The CDR3 DNA follows: TGCGCCAGCAGCTTGGACGGGAGAGGCTATAATTCACCCCTCCACTTT. Based on the CDR3 plus reference TRBV5-1 and TRBJ1-6, the full variable domain is KAGVTQTPRYLIKTRGQQVTLSCSPISGHRSVSWYQQTPGQGLQFLFEYFSETQRNKGNFPGRFSGRQFSNSRSEMNVSTLELGDSALYLCASSLDGRGYNSPLHFGNGTRLTVT.

The V call is TRBV7-9, the J call TRBJ2-3, with 9 positions matching TRBD1. V lost 0 bases and J lost 5; bases outside the gene matches: 9. The CDR3 is 17 amino acids. Germline loops: CDR1 SEHNR, CDR2 FQNEAQ (reference sequence). CDR3 in DNA: TGTGCCAGCAGCTTAGCGTCGGACAGGGGTGTTGGAGATACGCAGTATTTT. Amino acid sequence: CASSLASDRGVGDTQYF. The whole variable domain, remainder taken from reference TRBV7-9 and TRBJ2-3, is DTGVSQNPRHKITKRGQNVTFRCDPISEHNRLYWYRQTLGQGPEFLTYFQNEAQLEKSRLLSDRFSAERPKGSFSTLEIQRTEQGDSAMYLCASSLASDRGVGDTQYFGPGTRLTVL.

This chain links TRBV20-1 with TRBJ1-5; 10 bases map to TRBD1. This CDR3 has 13 residues. With V trimmed by 1 base and J by 6 bases, 0 bases remained unmatched. CDR1 and CDR2 (germline): DFQATT, SNEGSKA (reference sequence). DNA for the CDR3: TGCAGTGCTAGAGGACAGGGGGCTCAGCCCCAGCATTTT. It yields the protein CSARGQGAQPQHF.

In this sample, this clonotype turned up many times. CDR3 loop: CASSLTAGGNYGYTF. Here the CDR3 DNA reads TGTGCCAGCAGCTTGACAGCGGGAGGGAACTATGGCTACACCTTC. The chain combines TRBV5-8 with TRBJ1-2; D unclear. The CDR3 contains 15 residues. Trimming shortened V by 1 base and J by 2 bases, and 12 bases separated the two germline ends. Per the germline V gene, CDR1 is SGHTS and CDR2 is YDEGEE.